The T cell receptor beta chain under discussion was sequenced for a study of blood T cell repertoires in COVID-19 (dated by TCRdb to the early 2020s). For the wider study: Samples from collaborators originated in the United States, Italy and Spain and spanned both the acute and convalescent phases of COVID-19. Samples came from the ongoing ImmuneRACE study (first 160 participants) plus 1,254 subjects from 6 global collaborators. The repertoires were released in a freely available public database intended as a resource for research on the immune response to SARS-CoV-2. The prospective study material was composed of cDNA or gDNA derived from T cells, B-cell-depleted T cells, or PBMCs. Sample metadata almost always included a de-identified subject ID, COVID-19 status, age in years and sex. Where available, HLA class I and class II types were taken from metadata supplied by the sample provider and were not determined by assay-based typing. Subjects who had been exposed to COVID-19, were actively infected with it, or had recovered from it provided the deeply sampled blood TCRbeta repertoires that made up the dataset.

A remark on this clone: The antigen it recognizes is unknown. Per-nucleotide qualities are absent, and no much larger clonotype sits a single base away.

Whole blood was collected in K2EDTA tubes by collaborating institutions according to the institutions' own protocols. Collaborator samples were shipped for TCRbeta analysis as frozen whole blood, isolated PBMCs, or DNA extracted from either sample type. From the cysteine up to the phenylalanine, the CDR3 has a length of 14 residues. Only CDR3 DNA remains: 42 bases, in frame from the first base. CDR1 and CDR2 are read off the germline V gene as SGHTA and FQGNSA. V is cut back by 8 bases and J by 5 bases, with 8 bases in the junction unmatched. Study-level results and caveats: Clinical and demographic metadata were provided uncurated, with the amount varying by source and participant.

TCRbeta CDR3 regions were amplified from genomic DNA using the immunoSEQ Assay, a bias-controlled multiplex PCR. The study's own analysis went as follows. Within the assay, amplification of reference gene primers was used to estimate how many nucleated cells each sample contained. To quantify the absolute abundance of each unique TCRbeta CDR3 rearrangement, sequence reads were collapsed and filtered. Productive Simpson clonality was computed per sample as the square root of Simpson's diversity index over productive rearrangements. TCRdb stores this immuneACCESS table with in-frame sequences only. Part of the clones is absent; in the studies checked, under half of the shortfall reflects unresolved V genes, and no reason is known for the rest. V and J calls and clone size are those listed in that table; D and trimming were worked out from the DNA. A total of 35,000 to 50,000 clones appear in this sample, around 80% of them only once. Clones ranked in the top ten supply about a tenth of the sample.

Input material: peripheral blood. This receptor chain uses TRBV7-2 and TRBJ2-7; a stretch of 11 junction bases matches TRBD2. The TCR was taken from a man in his sixties in a cohort sampled during active COVID-19. The CDR3 corresponds to CASGSSGRIDEQYF. The DNA is TGTGCCAGCGGCTCTAGCGGGAGGATCGACGAGCAGTACTTC.